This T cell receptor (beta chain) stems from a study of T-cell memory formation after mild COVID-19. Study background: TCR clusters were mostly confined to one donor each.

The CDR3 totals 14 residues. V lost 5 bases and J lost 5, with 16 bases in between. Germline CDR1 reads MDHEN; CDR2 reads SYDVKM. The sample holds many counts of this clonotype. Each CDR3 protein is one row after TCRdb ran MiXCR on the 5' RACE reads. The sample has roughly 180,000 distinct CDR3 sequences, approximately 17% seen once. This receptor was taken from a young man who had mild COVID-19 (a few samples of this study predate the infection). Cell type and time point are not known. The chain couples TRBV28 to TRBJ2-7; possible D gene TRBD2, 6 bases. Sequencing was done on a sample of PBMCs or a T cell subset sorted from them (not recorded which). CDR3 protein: CASSAPGRTHEQYV. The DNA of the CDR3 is TGTGCCAGCAGTGCTCCAGGGAGGACCCACGAGCAGTACGTC.